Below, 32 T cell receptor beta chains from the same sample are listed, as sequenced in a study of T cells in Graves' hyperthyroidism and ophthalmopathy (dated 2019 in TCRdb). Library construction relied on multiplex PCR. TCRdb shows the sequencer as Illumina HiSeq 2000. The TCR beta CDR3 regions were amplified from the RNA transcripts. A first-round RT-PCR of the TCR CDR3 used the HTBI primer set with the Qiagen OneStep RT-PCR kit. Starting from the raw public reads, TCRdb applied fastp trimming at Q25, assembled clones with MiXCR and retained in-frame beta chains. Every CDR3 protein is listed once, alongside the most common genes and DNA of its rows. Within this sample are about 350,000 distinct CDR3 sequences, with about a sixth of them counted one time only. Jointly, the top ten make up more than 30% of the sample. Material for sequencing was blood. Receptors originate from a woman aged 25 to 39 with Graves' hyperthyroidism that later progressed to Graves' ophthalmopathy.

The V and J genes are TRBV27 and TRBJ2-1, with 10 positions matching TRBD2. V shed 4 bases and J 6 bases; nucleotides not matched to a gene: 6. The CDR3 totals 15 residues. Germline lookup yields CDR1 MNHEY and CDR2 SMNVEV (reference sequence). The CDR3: CASSSGLAYGNEQFF. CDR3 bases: TGTGCCAGCAGTTCGGGACTAGCGTACGGCAATGAGCAGTTCTTC.

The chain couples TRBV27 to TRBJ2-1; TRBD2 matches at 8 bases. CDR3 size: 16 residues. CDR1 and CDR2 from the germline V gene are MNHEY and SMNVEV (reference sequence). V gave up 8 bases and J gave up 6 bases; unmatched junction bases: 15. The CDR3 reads CASYGASGGPGNEQFF. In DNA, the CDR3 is TGTGCCAGCTATGGGGCGTCGGGAGGGCCTGGCAATGAGCAGTTCTTC.

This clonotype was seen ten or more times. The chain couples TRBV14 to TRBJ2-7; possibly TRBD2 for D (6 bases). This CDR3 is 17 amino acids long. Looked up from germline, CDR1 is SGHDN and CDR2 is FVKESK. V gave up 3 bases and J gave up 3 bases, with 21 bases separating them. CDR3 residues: CASSQRRVPNPLYEQYF. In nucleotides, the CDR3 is TGTGCCAGCAGCCAGCGGAGGGTACCAAACCCTCTCTACGAGCAGTACTTC.

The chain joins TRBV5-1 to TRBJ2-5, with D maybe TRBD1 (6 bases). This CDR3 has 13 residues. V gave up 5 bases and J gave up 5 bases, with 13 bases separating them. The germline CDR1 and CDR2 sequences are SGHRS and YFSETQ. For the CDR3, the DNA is TGCGCCAGCAGTCAACAGGGCCCGGAGACCCAGTACTTC. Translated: CASSQQGPETQYF.

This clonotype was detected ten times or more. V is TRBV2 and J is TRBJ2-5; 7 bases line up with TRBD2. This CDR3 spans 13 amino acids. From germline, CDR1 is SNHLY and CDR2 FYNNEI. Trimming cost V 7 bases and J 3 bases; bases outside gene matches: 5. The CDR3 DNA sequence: TGTGCCAGCATTGAGCGGGGAGAAGAGACCCAGTACTTC. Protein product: CASIERGEETQYF. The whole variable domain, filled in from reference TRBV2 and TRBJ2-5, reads EPEVTQTPSHQVTQMGQEVILRCVPISNHLYFYWYRQILGQKVEFLVSFYNNEISEKSEIFDDQFSVERPDGSNFTLKIRSTKLEDSAMYFCASIERGEETQYFGPGTRLLVL.

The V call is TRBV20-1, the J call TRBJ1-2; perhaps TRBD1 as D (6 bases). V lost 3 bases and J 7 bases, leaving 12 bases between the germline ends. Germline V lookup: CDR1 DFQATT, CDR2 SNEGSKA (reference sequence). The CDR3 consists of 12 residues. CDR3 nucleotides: TGCAGTGCTAGTACAGAGGGGGGTGGCTACACCTTC. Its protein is CSASTEGGGYTF.

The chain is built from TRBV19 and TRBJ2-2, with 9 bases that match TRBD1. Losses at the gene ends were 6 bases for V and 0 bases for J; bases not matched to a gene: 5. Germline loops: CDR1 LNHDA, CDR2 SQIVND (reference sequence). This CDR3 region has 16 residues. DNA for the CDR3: TGTGCCAGTAGGGGACAGGGTACTGCGAACACCGGGGAGCTGTTTTTT. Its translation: CASRGQGTANTGELFF.

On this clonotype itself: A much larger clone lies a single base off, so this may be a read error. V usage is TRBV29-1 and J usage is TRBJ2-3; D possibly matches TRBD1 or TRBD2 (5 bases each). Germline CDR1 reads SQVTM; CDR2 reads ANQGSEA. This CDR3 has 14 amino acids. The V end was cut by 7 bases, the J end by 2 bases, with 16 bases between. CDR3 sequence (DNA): TGCAGCGGGATTTACCGGGACCCCACAGATACGCAGTATTTT. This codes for CSGIYRDPTDTQYF.

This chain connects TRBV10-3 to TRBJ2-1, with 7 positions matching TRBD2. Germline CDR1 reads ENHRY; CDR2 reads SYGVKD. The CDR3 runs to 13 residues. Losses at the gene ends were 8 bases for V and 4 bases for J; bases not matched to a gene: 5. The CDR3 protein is CAIGGGGYNEQFF. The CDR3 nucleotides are TGTGCCATCGGGGGGGGGGGGTACAATGAGCAGTTCTTC.

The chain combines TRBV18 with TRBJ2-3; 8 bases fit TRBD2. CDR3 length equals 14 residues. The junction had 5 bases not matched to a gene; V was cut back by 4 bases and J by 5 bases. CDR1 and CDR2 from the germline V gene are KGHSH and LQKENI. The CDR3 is CASSHSGDQDTQYF. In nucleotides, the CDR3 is TGTGCCAGCTCACATAGCGGGGACCAAGATACGCAGTATTTT.

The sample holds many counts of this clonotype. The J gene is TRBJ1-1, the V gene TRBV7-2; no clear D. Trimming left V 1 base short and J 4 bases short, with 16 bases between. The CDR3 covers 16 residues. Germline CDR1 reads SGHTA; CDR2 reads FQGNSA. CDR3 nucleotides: TGTGCCAGCAGCTTAGGTTCCCGGTACAGAATCACTGAAGCTTTCTTT. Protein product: CASSLGSRYRITEAFF.

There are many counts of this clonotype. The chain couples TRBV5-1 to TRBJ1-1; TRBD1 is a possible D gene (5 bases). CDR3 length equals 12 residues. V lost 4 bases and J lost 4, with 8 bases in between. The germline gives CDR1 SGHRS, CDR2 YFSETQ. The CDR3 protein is CASSATATEAFF. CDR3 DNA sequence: TGCGCCAGCAGCGCGACAGCCACTGAAGCTTTCTTT.

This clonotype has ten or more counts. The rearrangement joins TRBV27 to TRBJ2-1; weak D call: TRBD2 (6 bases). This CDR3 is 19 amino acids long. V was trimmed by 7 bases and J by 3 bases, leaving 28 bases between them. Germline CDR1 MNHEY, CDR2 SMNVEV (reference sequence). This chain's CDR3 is CASNPPAAPGGIRYNEQFF. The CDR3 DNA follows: TGTGCCAGCAACCCTCCGGCAGCTCCCGGCGGGATTCGCTACAATGAGCAGTTCTTC.

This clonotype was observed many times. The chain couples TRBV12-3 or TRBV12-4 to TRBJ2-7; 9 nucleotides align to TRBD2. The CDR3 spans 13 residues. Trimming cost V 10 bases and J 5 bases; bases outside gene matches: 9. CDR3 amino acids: CATAGGVIHEQYF. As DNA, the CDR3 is TGTGCCACAGCGGGGGGAGTAATTCACGAGCAGTACTTC.

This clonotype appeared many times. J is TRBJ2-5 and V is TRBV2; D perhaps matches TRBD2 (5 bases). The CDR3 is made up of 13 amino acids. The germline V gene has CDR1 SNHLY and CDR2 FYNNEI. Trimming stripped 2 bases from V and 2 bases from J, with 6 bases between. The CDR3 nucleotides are TGTGCCAGCAGTGAAAGGAGGCAAGAGACCCAGTACTTC. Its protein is CASSERRQETQYF.

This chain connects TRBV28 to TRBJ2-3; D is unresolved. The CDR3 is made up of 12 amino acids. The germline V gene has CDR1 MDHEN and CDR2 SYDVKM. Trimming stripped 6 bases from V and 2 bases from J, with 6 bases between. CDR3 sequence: CASSYPTDTQYF. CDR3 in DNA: TGTGCCAGCAGCTACCCCACAGATACGCAGTATTTT.

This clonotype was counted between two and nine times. CDR3: CASSLGGVTVTTEAFF. CDR3 nucleotide sequence: TGTGCCAGCAGCCTAGGGGGGGTGACAGTCACCACTGAAGCTTTCTTT. The J gene is TRBJ1-1, the V gene TRBV7-9; the D gene is possibly TRBD1 (6 bases). The CDR3 totals 16 residues. Germline-derived CDR1 and CDR2 are SEHNR and FQNEAQ (reference sequence). V was clipped by 5 bases and J by 4 bases, with 20 bases between them.

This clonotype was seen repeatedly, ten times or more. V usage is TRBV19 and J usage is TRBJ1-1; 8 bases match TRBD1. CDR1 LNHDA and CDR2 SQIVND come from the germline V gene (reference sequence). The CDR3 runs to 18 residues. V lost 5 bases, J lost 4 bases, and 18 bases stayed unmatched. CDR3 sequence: CASSARPLSRQGITEAFF. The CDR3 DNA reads TGTGCCAGTAGTGCTCGGCCCCTCTCTAGACAGGGGATCACTGAAGCTTTCTTT. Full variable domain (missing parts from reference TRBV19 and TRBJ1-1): DGGITQSPKYLFRKEGQNVTLSCEQNLNHDAMYWYRQDPGQGLRLIYYSQIVNDFQKGDIAEGYSVSREKKESFPLTVTSAQKNPTAFYLCASSARPLSRQGITEAFFGQGTRLTVV.

This CDR3 is CASSHTGRVAEAFF. Here the CDR3 DNA reads TGTGCCAGCAGTCATACAGGGAGGGTCGCTGAAGCTTTCTTT. This chain connects TRBV12-3 or TRBV12-4 to TRBJ1-1, with a possible D match to TRBD1 (6 bases). The CDR3 extends over 14 amino acids. The germline V and J ends were trimmed by 5 bases and 6 bases, with 16 bases remaining between them.

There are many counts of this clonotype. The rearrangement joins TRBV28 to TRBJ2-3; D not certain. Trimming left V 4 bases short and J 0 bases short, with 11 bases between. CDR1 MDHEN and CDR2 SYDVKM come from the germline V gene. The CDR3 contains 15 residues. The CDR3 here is CASSSGLRSTDTQYF. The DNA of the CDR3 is TGTGCCAGCAGTTCGGGCCTTCGGAGCACAGATACGCAGTATTTT.

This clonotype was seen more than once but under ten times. DNA for the CDR3: TGCGCCAGCAGCGCCGGGGGGTTGAGAGCTAATGAAAAACTGTTTTTT. It specifies CASSAGGLRANEKLFF. The V call is TRBV5-1, the J call TRBJ1-4; D is perhaps TRBD1 (5 bases). V was shortened by 4 bases and J by 3 bases, with 16 bases between the two germline ends. Germline lookup yields CDR1 SGHRS and CDR2 YFSETQ. The CDR3 is 16 residues long.

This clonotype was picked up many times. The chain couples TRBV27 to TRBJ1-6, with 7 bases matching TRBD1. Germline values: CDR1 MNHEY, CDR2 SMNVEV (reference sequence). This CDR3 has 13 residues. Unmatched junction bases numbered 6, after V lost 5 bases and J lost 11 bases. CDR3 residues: CASSLTGYAPLHF. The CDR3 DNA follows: TGTGCCAGCAGTCTGACAGGGTACGCACCCCTCCACTTT.

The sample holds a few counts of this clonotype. CDR3 sequence reads: CAWSGGQGIYEQYF. CDR3 nucleotides: TGTGCCTGGAGCGGAGGACAGGGTATCTACGAGCAGTACTTC. V gene TRBV30 combines with J gene TRBJ2-7; 8 positions match TRBD1. The germline CDR1 and CDR2 sequences are GTSNPN and SVGIG (reference sequence). Losses at the gene ends were 3 bases for V and 3 bases for J; bases not matched to a gene: 7. CDR3 size: 14 residues.

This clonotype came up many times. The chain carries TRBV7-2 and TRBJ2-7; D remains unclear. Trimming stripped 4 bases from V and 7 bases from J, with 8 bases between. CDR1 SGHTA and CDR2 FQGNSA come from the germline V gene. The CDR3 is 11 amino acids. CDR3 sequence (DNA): TGTGCCAGCAGCTCTGTGGGGGAGCAGTACTTC. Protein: CASSSVGEQYF.

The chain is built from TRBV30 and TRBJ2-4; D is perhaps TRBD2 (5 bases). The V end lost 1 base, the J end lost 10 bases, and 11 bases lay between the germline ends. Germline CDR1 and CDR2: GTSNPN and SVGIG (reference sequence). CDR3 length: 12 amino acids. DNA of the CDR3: TGTGCCTGGAGTGACGGTCGAGGGATTCAGTACTTC. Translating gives CAWSDGRGIQYF.

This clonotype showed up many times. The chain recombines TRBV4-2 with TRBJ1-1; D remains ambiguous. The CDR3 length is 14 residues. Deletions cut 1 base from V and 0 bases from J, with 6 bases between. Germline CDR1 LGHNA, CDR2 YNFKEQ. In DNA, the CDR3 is TGTGCCAGCAGCCAAGGTGGGGTGAACACTGAAGCTTTCTTT. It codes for CASSQGGVNTEAFF.

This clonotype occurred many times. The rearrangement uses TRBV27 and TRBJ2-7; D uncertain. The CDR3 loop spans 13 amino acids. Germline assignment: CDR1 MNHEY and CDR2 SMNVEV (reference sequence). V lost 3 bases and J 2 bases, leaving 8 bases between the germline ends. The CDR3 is CASSFGPTYEQYF. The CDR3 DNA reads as TGTGCCAGCAGTTTTGGTCCCACCTACGAGCAGTACTTC.

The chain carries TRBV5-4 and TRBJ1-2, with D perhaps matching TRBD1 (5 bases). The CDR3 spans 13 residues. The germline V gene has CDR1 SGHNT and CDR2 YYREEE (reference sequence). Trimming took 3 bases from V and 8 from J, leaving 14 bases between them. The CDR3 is CASSWSEGQGYTF. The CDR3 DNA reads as TGTGCCAGCAGCTGGTCCGAGGGGCAGGGCTACACCTTC.

CDR3 sequence (DNA): TGTGCCACCAACAGCCAGGGGACTGAAGCTTTCTTT. This sequence encodes CATNSQGTEAFF. V is TRBV15 and J is TRBJ1-1; D perhaps matches TRBD1 (6 bases). With 7 bases removed from V and 5 bases from J, the gap between germline ends came to 11 bases. Germline CDR1 reads LNHNV; CDR2 reads YYDKDF (reference sequence). The CDR3 length is 12 residues.

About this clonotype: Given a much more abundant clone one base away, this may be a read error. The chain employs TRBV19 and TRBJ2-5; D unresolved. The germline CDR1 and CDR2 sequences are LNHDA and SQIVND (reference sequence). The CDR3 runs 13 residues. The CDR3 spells CASKGWEQGTQYF. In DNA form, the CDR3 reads TGTGCCAGTAAGGGCTGGGAACAAGGGACCCAGTACTTC.

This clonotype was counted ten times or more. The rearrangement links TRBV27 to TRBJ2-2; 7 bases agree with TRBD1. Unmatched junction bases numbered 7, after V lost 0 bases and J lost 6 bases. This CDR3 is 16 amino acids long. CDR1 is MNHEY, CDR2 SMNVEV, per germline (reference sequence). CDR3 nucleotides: TGTGCCAGCAGTTTATCGAGACAGGGAGTCGCCGGGGAGCTGTTTTTT. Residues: CASSLSRQGVAGELFF.

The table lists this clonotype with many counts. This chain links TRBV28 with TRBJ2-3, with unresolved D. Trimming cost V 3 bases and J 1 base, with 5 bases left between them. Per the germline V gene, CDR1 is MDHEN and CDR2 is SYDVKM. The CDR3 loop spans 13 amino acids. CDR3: CASSFRGTDTQYF. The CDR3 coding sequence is TGTGCCAGCAGTTTCCGGGGCACAGATACGCAGTATTTT. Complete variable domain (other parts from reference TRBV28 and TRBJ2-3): DVKVTQSSRYLVKRTGEKVFLECVQDMDHENMFWYRQDPGLGLRLIYFSYDVKMKEKGDIPEGYSVSREKKERFSLILESASTNQTSMYLCASSFRGTDTQYFGPGTRLTVL.